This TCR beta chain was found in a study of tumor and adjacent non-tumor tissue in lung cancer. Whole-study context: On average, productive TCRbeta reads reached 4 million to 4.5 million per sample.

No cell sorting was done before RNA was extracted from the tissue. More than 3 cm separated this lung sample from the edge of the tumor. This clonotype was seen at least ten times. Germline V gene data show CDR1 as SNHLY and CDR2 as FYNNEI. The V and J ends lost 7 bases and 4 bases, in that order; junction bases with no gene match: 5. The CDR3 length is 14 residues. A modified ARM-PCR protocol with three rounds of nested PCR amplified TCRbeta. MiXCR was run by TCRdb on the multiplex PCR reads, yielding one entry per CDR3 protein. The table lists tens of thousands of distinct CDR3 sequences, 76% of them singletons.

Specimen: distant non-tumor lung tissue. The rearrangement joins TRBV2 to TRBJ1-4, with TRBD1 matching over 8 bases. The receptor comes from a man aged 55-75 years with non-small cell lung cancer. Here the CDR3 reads CASIPGQVNEKLFF. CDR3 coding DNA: TGTGCCAGCATTCCGGGACAGGTTAATGAAAAACTGTTTTTT.